The 5 T cell receptor beta chains presented below share a single source sample, sequenced in a study of cytomegalovirus exposure and HLA in healthy donors. The PCR was carried out with 60 Vbeta primers and 13 Jbeta primers. Profiling relied on immunoSEQ multiplex PCR, and the TCRdb table lists in-frame clones only, not all of them. The table includes 150,000 or so clones, more than 65% detected once. The sequencing input was PBMCs. The receptors shown here come from a male donor in good health and CMV-seronegative.

The genes are TRBV19 and TRBJ1-6, with D possibly TRBD1 on 6 matching bases. This CDR3 has 14 amino acids. Per the germline V gene, CDR1 is LNHDA and CDR2 is SQIVND (reference sequence). The V gene lost 7 bases and the J gene lost 5 bases, with 12 bases spanning the gap. The CDR3 is CASKPGQNNSPLHF. The CDR3 DNA is TGTGCCAGTAAACCAGGACAGAATAATTCACCCCTCCACTTT.

The rearrangement links TRBV11-2 to TRBJ1-2, with 7 bases aligning to TRBD1. The CDR3 is 16 residues long. Trimming at V came to 1 base and at J to 3 bases, leaving 8 bases not matched to a gene. Germline CDR1 is SGHAT and CDR2 is FQNNGV. The CDR3 sequence: CASSLVGQQGDYGYTF. CDR3 DNA sequence: TGTGCCAGCAGCTTAGTCGGTCAGCAGGGGGACTATGGCTACACCTTC.

The V call is TRBV7-3, the J call TRBJ2-1; maybe TRBD2 (6 bases). In germline, CDR1 is SGHTA, CDR2 FQGTGA. Between the trimmed V and J ends, which lost 5 bases and 7 bases, there was a span of 24 bases. The CDR3 length is 17 residues. The CDR3 nucleotides are TGTGCCAGCAGCCCAAGGGTGCGCGGGACGTCTAAAAATGAGCAGTTCTTC. It codes for CASSPRVRGTSKNEQFF.

This clone was counted only a few times. This chain uses TRBV30 with TRBJ2-2, with D hard to call. The germline V gene encodes CDR1 GTSNPN and CDR2 SVGIG (reference sequence). Deletions cut 4 bases from V and 0 bases from J, with 9 bases between. This CDR3 has 14 residues. CDR3 residues: CAWTREANTGELFF. CDR3 nucleotides: TGTGCCTGGACGCGTGAAGCGAACACCGGGGAGCTGTTTTTT.

With regard to this clone: The DNA is left out, because the CDR3 cannot be placed on it with certainty; the CDR3 is given as TCRdb lists it. This sequence joins TRBV27 and TRBJ1-5. The CDR3 spans 15 residues, counting both ends. Germline CDR1 and CDR2: MNHEY and SMNVEV (reference sequence). The CDR3 is CASSILGRVDQPQHF.